Presented here are 9 T cell receptor beta chains from one specimen sequenced in a study of blood T cell repertoires in COVID-19. Profiling relied on immunoSEQ multiplex PCR, and the TCRdb table lists in-frame clones only, not all of them. This repertoire shows about 210,000 clones, approximately 87% found once; its top ten account for approximately 6.2%. Sequenced sample: peripheral blood. These receptors were obtained from a man in his sixties who had recovered from COVID-19.

The genes are TRBV3-1 (or the pseudogene TRBV3-2) and TRBJ1-2; TRBD1 agrees at 11 bases. CDR1 and CDR2 (germline): LGHDT, YNNKEL (reference sequence). This CDR3 is 15 amino acids long. V gave up 3 bases and J gave up 5 bases; unmatched junction bases: 5. This chain's CDR3 is CASSQRGTGGYGYTF. Written as DNA, the CDR3 is TGTGCCAGCAGCCAGAGAGGGACAGGGGGGTATGGCTACACCTTC.

The chain couples TRBV11-1 to TRBJ2-5, with TRBD2 matching 10 bases. Trimming cost V 5 bases and J 10 bases; bases outside gene matches: 7. Germline V gene data show CDR1 as SGHAT and CDR2 as FQDESV (reference sequence). This CDR3 region has 13 residues. The CDR3 region has the DNA TGTGCCAGCAGCCCCACTAGCGGGGAAGACCAGTACTTC. Its translation: CASSPTSGEDQYF.

This clone was seen once. The V and J genes are TRBV6-1 and TRBJ1-1; no reliable D call. This CDR3 spans 12 amino acids. In germline, CDR1 is MNHNS, CDR2 SASEGT. V gave up 7 bases and J gave up 6 bases, with 12 bases separating them. The CDR3 region has the DNA TGTGCCAGCAACACCCTTGGTGCTGAAGCTTTCTTT. Encoded protein: CASNTLGAEAFF.

The chain employs TRBV6-5 and TRBJ2-7; D may be TRBD1 (6 bases). This CDR3 is 14 amino acids long. Trimming shortened V by 11 bases and J by 5 bases, and 22 bases separated the two germline ends. Germline CDR1 is MNHEY and CDR2 is SVGAGI. CDR3 sequence reads: CAGGTGTILDEQYF. The CDR3 DNA reads TGTGCCGGGGGAACCGGGACAATCTTAGACGAGCAGTACTTC.

The V call is TRBV28, the J call TRBJ2-7, with a weak D call TRBD1 (6 bases). V was pared by 5 bases and J by 4 bases, with 9 bases between. Germline-derived CDR1 and CDR2 are MDHEN and SYDVKM. The CDR3 is 12 residues long. CDR3 region: CASSGGVYEQYF. The CDR3 nucleotides read TGTGCCAGCAGTGGGGGCGTTTACGAGCAGTACTTC.

This chain uses TRBV27 with TRBJ2-7, with 10 bases matching TRBD2. Per germline, CDR1 MNHEY and CDR2 SMNVEV (reference sequence). This CDR3 has 15 residues. V lost 5 bases and J lost 1; bases outside the gene matches: 5. The CDR3 DNA is TGTGCCAGCAGTCAACTAGCGGGGACATCCTACGAGCAGTACTTC. Protein product: CASSQLAGTSYEQYF.

In its sample, this clone was seen many times. The V gene is TRBV19, the J gene TRBJ1-2; perhaps TRBD1 as D (5 bases). CDR3 length: 14 amino acids. Looked up from germline, CDR1 is LNHDA and CDR2 is SQIVND (reference sequence). Trimming shortened V by 7 bases and J by 4 bases, and 16 bases separated the two germline ends. CDR3 protein: CASTTLGGSYGYTF. Written as DNA, the CDR3 is TGTGCCAGTACCACCTTGGGGGGAAGCTATGGCTACACCTTC.

J is TRBJ1-5 and V is TRBV30, with TRBD1 as a possible D gene (5 bases). Germline CDR1 GTSNPN, CDR2 SVGIG (reference sequence). The CDR3 is made up of 13 amino acids. Trimming took 2 bases from V and 5 from J, leaving 10 bases between them. CDR3 coding DNA: TGTGCCTGGAGTCAGGGAGGGGATCAGCCCCAGCATTTT. It yields the protein CAWSQGGDQPQHF.

This chain connects TRBV5-1 to TRBJ2-3; 8 bases agree with TRBD1. V was clipped by 2 bases and J by 6 bases; unmatched bases: 2. Germline values: CDR1 SGHRS, CDR2 YFSETQ. This CDR3 is 13 amino acids long. CDR3 region: CASSFGTGDTQYF. In DNA, the CDR3 is TGCGCCAGCAGCTTCGGGACAGGCGATACGCAGTATTTT.